The text below deals with one T cell receptor (beta chain). Its target is not known. The sample belongs to a study of shared clonotypes between healthy human individuals. CDR1 is SGDLS, CDR2 YYNGEE, per germline. The CDR3 is 13 residues long. The germline V and J ends were trimmed by 4 bases and 8 bases, with 15 bases remaining between them. Study-wide findings and caveats: Measured sharing among donors was expected to vary with sequencing depth. Compared with memory subsets, naive subsets generally had larger estimated richness.

The naive CD8 fraction comprised CD45RO-negative cells positively selected for CCR7 and excluded terminally differentiated effector memory CD45RA+ cells. Replicate PCRs run on sorted subsets employed 200 ng DNA, roughly 30,000 T cell genomes. Original handling: Junction-only sequences produced by ImmunoSEQ had no quality scores, so filtering differed. Clones were read by immunoSEQ multiplex PCR, and TCRdb kept only the in-frame ones, dropping some. From that table come the V and J calls and clone size; the DNA was used to work out D and trimming. The table includes about 1.9 million clones, about 94% detected once.

The clonotype was recovered from a man between 18 and 29 years old in good health. Some clones in this sample may be carry-over from other donors' samples. This rearrangement joins TRBV9 to TRBJ1-2; weak D call: TRBD1 (5 bases). Sequences were obtained from naive CD8+ T cells from PBMCs. The CDR3 nucleotides read TGTGCCAGCAGCCCAACAGGCAATCGGGGCTACACCTTC. Its translation: CASSPTGNRGYTF.